A selection of T cell receptor beta chains follows, all from one sample in a study of blood T cell repertoires in COVID-19. Sequenced by immunoSEQ multiplex PCR; TCRdb stores in-frame clones only, minus some. Of about 280,000 clones detected, about nine tenths appear once; the ten largest clones hold around 10%. Sequencing input: peripheral blood. All receptors come from a woman aged 25-40 years with COVID-19, enrolled during active disease. CDR3s include the opening cysteine and the closing phenylalanine or tryptophan. A D gene is named only where the DNA matches it firmly. Size tells how often a clone was seen (once, few, many) or the class of an expanded clone, and some rows leave it out.

TRBV6-5,TRBJ1-5,.,once,TGTGCCAGCAGAGCCCCAGGGGTTTTGGGTCAGCCCCAGCATTTT,CASRAPGVLGQPQHF
TRBV28,TRBJ2-2,.,few,TGTGCCACCGCGGGACTCTTCCCCGGGGAGCTGTTTTTT,CATAGLFPGELFF
TRBV5-1,TRBJ2-7,.,once,TGCGCCAGCAGCTTGGTAGTATCCTACGAGCAGTACTTC,CASSLVVSYEQYF
TRBV5-1,TRBJ1-1,.,.,TGCGCCAGCAGCTGGGACTTCGCAACTGAAGCTTTCTTT,CASSWDFATEAFF
TRBV18,TRBJ2-3,TRBD1,once,TGTGCCAGCTCACCACGGACAGGCAGCACAGATACGCAGTATTTT,CASSPRTGSTDTQYF
TRBV12-1,TRBJ1-5,.,.,TGTGCCAGCAGCTTTCGGACAGGGGGCAATCAGCCCCAGCATTTT,CASSFRTGGNQPQHF
TRBV11-2,TRBJ1-2,TRBD1,.,TGTGCCAGCAGTCAGGGGGGCGGCTACACCTTC,CASSQGGGYTF
TRBV18,TRBJ2-1,TRBD2,.,TGTGCCAGCTCCGATGGTCGGGCGGGGGGAGAGAATGAGCAGTTCTTC,CASSDGRAGGENEQFF
TRBV19,TRBJ1-2,TRBD1,.,TGTGCCAGTACCACAGGGGATGGCTACACCTTC,CASTTGDGYTF
TRBV5-1,TRBJ1-1,TRBD1,.,TGCGCCAGCAGCTTGTCGGCTAGGGGGCCGTTCAACACTGAAGCTTTCTTT,CASSLSARGPFNTEAFF
TRBV18,TRBJ2-1,TRBD2,.,TGTGCCAGCTCACTCGGACTAGCGGGGGTACGAGGTGAGCAGTTCTTC,CASSLGLAGVRGEQFF
TRBV11-2,TRBJ1-1,TRBD1,.,TGTGCCAGCAGCTCGCCCCGACAGGGAAATACTGAAGCTTTCTTT,CASSSPRQGNTEAFF
TRBV7-9,TRBJ2-7,.,.,TGTGCCAGCAGCTCCACCGGGACATTTACCTACGAGCAGTACTTC,CASSSTGTFTYEQYF
TRBV5-4,TRBJ2-5,.,.,TGTGCCCGCGGGACTGCTGGGACGGAGACCCAGTACTTC,CARGTAGTETQYF
TRBV10-3,TRBJ1-2,TRBD1,.,TGTGCCATCAGCCCGGGACAGGGGTCTTATGGCTACACCTTC,CAISPGQGSYGYTF
TRBV2,TRBJ1-2,.,.,TGTGCCAGCCTTTCAGGGGCCGACTATGGCTACACCTTC,CASLSGADYGYTF
TRBV5-4,TRBJ2-5,.,.,TGTGCCAGCAGCTTGGCCGGAGAGACCCAGTACTTC,CASSLAGETQYF
TRBV5-1,TRBJ1-1,.,.,TGCGCCAGCAGCTCTTCCCAGCCAGGGTCTGAAGCTTTCTTT,CASSSSQPGSEAFF
TRBV13,TRBJ2-7,.,.,TGTGCCAGCAGCCTCACTCCTTCCTACGAGCAGTACTTC,CASSLTPSYEQYF
TRBV12-2,TRBJ1-1,.,.,TGTGCAAGTCACCGGTCGGCCGCCACGCCCTCCGAGGCGGGCGGCCCTAACACTGAAGCTTTCTTT,CASHRSAATPSEAGGPNTEAFF
TRBV14,TRBJ1-3,TRBD1,.,TGTGCCAGCAGCGTAACTAGGACAGGCTCTGGAAACACCATATATTTT,CASSVTRTGSGNTIYF
TRBV12-5,TRBJ2-2,.,.,TGTGCTAGTGGGGCTAACAGGGTAAACACCGGGGAGCTGTTTTTT,CASGANRVNTGELFF
TRBV2,TRBJ1-4,.,.,TGTGCCAGCAGTGATGATGCGGGGGTCACTTCCTACGGTAATGAAAAACTGTTTTTT,CASSDDAGVTSYGNEKLFF
TRBV5-1,TRBJ2-1,.,.,TGCGCCAGCAGCTTGGTGTACGGCAATGAGCAGTTCTTC,CASSLVYGNEQFF
TRBV12-3/TRBV12-4,TRBJ1-4,.,once,TGTGCCAGCCACGACAGGTTTGGAGAAAAACTGTTTTTT,CASHDRFGEKLFF
TRBV5-6,TRBJ1-4,.,.,TGTGCCAGCAGCCCCTCCGGTTATGAAAAACTGTTTTTT,CASSPSGYEKLFF
TRBV5-1,TRBJ1-4,TRBD1,.,TGCGCCAGCAGCTTGGCCGGGACAGGGGCCGAAAAACTGTTTTTT,CASSLAGTGAEKLFF
TRBV5-4,TRBJ2-5,.,.,TGTGCCAGCAGCCCCGGGGGGGGACAGGGCCAAGAGACCCAGTACTTC,CASSPGGGQGQETQYF
TRBV6-5,TRBJ1-1,.,.,TGTGCCAGCAGTCCACTTGAGACTGAAGCTTTCTTT,CASSPLETEAFF
TRBV6-5,TRBJ1-2,TRBD1,.,TGTGCCAGCAGTCTGGACAGGAGGGGAGGCTACACCTTC,CASSLDRRGGYTF
TRBV19,TRBJ2-3,TRBD1,.,TGTGCCAGTAGTAAGGGGGCCCCAGATACGCAGTATTTT,CASSKGAPDTQYF
TRBV5-1,TRBJ2-2,.,.,TGCGCCAGCAGCTATACCCCGGGCACCGGGGAGCTGTTTTTT,CASSYTPGTGELFF
TRBV18,TRBJ1-4,TRBD1,.,TGTGCCAGCTCCCTACCGGGACAGGGATTAACCTTT,CASSLPGQGLTF
TRBV10-3,TRBJ2-1,.,.,TGTGCCATCAGTGAAGAACTAGCAGGTTACAATGAGCAGTTCTTC,CAISEELAGYNEQFF
TRBV11-3,TRBJ1-2,TRBD1,.,TGTGCCGTCATTGTCGGGGACAGCAGTCTGGGCGTTGTCGGCTACACCTTC,CAVIVGDSSLGVVGYTF
TRBV3-1/TRBV3-2,TRBJ1-2,.,.,TGTGCCAGCAGCCAACGCGGAGGGCTACTGAACTATGGCTACACCTTC,CASSQRGGLLNYGYTF
TRBV2,TRBJ2-3,TRBD1,.,TGTGCCAGCAGTGAATTTGGGGGACAGGGAAGCACAGATACGCAGTATTTT,CASSEFGGQGSTDTQYF
TRBV7-9,TRBJ1-1,.,.,TGTGCCAGCAGCCTTTACACTGAAGCTTTCTTT,CASSLYTEAFF
TRBV7-9,TRBJ2-7,TRBD1,.,TGTGCCAGCAGCTCAGGGACAGATATGACCTACGAGCAGTACTTC,CASSSGTDMTYEQYF
TRBV6-5,TRBJ1-5,.,.,TGTGCCAGCAGCGGGCACGGAGGGTTGCCTCAGCCCCAGCATTTT,CASSGHGGLPQPQHF
TRBV5-5,TRBJ1-2,.,.,TGTGCCAGCAGCTTGGGCAGTAACTATGGCTACACCTTC,CASSLGSNYGYTF
TRBV27,TRBJ1-1,.,.,TGTGCCAGCAGTTTATTGGAGGGCCGGACTGAAGCTTTCTTT,CASSLLEGRTEAFF
TRBV30,TRBJ1-2,TRBD1,.,TGTGCCTCGCCCGGACAGGGGCCTGCTGATGGCTACACCTTC,CASPGQGPADGYTF
TRBV28,TRBJ2-5,.,.,TGTGCCAGCAGTGACTTAGGGGACTGGGACCGGGGAGCTGGGGAGACCCAGTACTTC,CASSDLGDWDRGAGETQYF